This T cell receptor beta chain is from a study of CD8 T cells in ankylosing spondylitis. Study-wide results and caveats: What seemed typical of ankylosing spondylitis blood was a TCR beta motif built from roughly 8 highly homologous variants. Disease-linked clones reportedly showed significant enrichment in matched ankylosing spondylitis synovial fluid.

TCRdb itself ran the 5' RACE reads through MiXCR, one entry per CDR3 protein. The sample carries over 450,000 distinct CDR3 sequences, roughly an eighth recorded once. Only a few counts were recorded for this clonotype. Antigen unknown. In germline, CDR1 is DFQATT, CDR2 SNEGSKA (reference sequence). J was trimmed by 6 bases and V by 6 bases; bases with no gene match: 7. The CDR3 length is 14 residues. The chain couples TRBV20-1 to TRBJ1-5, with 11 bases lining up with TRBD1. Sample: blood, either unsorted or a sorted T cell fraction (not recorded which). The TCR sequence derives from a male donor with ankylosing spondylitis. The CDR3 reads CSATGTGGIQPQHF. CDR3 DNA: TGCAGTGCAACCGGGACAGGGGGAATTCAGCCCCAGCATTTT.